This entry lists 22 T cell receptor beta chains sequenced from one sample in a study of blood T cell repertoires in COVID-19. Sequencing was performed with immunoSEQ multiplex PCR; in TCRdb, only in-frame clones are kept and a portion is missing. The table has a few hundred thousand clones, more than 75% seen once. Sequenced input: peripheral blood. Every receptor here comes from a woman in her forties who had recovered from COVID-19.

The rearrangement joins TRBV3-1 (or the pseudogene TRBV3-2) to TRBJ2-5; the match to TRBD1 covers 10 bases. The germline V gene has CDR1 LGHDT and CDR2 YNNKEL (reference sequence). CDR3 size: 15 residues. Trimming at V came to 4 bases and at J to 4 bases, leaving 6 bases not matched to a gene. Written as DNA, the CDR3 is TGTGCCAGCAGCCTCGACAGGGGGCTGGGAGAGACCCAGTACTTC. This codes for CASSLDRGLGETQYF.

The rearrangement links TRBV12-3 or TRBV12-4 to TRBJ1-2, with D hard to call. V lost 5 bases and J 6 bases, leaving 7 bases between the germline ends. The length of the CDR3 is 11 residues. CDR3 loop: CASSPQDGYTF. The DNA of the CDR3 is TGTGCCAGCAGTCCGCAGGATGGCTACACCTTC.

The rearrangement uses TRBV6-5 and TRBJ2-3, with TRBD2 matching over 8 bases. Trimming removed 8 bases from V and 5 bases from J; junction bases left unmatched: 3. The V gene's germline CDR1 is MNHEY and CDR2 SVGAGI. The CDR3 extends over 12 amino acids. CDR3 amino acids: CASGLALDTQYF. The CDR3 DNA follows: TGTGCCAGCGGACTAGCCCTAGATACGCAGTATTTT.

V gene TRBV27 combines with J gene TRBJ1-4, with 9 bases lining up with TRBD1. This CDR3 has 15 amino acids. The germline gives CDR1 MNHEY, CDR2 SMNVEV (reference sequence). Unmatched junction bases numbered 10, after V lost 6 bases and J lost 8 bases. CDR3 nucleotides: TGTGCCAGCAGCAACCGGGACAGGGTCGGCGAAAAACTGTTTTTT. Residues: CASSNRDRVGEKLFF.

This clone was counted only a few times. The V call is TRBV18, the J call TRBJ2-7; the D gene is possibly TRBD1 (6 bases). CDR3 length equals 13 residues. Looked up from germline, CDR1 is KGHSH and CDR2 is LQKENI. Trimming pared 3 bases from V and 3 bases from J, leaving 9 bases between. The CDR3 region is CASSPGANYEQYV. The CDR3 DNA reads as TGTGCCAGCTCACCGGGGGCCAACTACGAGCAGTACGTC.

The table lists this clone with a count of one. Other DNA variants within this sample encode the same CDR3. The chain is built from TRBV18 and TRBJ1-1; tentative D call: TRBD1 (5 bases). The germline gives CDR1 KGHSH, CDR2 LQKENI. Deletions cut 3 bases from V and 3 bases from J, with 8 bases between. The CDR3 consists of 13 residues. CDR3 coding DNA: TGTGCCAGCTCACCCCGGGGGGACACTGAAGCTTTCTTT. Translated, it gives CASSPRGDTEAFF.

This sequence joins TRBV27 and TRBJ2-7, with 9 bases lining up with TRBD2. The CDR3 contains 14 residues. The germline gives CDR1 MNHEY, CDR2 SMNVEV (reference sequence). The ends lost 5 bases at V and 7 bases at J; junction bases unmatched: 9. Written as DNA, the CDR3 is TGTGCCAGCAGTAAAGTAGCGGGAGTGGGGGAGCAGTACGTC. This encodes CASSKVAGVGEQYV.

CDR3 in DNA: TGTGCCAGCAGCCCGGAGGGGGCCAAGGGGCAGCCCCAGCATTTT. It specifies CASSPEGAKGQPQHF. The V call is TRBV5-8, the J call TRBJ1-5; 7 bases fit TRBD1. The junction had 11 bases not matched to a gene; V was cut back by 4 bases and J by 7 bases. Looked up from germline, CDR1 is SGHTS and CDR2 is YDEGEE. This CDR3 comprises 15 residues. Based on the CDR3 plus reference TRBV5-8 and TRBJ1-5, the full variable domain is EAGVTQSPTHLIKTRGQQATLRCSPISGHTSVYWYQQALGLGLQFLLWYDEGEERNRGNFPPRFSGRQFPNYSSELNVNALELEDSALYLCASSPEGAKGQPQHFGDGTRLSIL.

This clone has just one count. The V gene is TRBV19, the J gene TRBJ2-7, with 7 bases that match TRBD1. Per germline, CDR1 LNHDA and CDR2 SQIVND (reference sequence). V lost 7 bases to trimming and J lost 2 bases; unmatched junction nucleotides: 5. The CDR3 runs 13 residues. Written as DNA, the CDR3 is TGTGCCAGTACCATGGGACAGACCTACGAGCAGTACTTC. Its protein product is CASTMGQTYEQYF.

The CDR3 protein is CATSAGYGYTF. The CDR3 region has the DNA TGTGCCACCAGTGCGGGCTATGGCTACACCTTC. This chain joins TRBV24-1 and TRBJ1-2; D is uncertain. V was clipped by 5 bases and J by 4 bases, with 4 bases between them. The germline V gene encodes CDR1 KGHDR and CDR2 SFDVKD. The CDR3 has 11 residues.

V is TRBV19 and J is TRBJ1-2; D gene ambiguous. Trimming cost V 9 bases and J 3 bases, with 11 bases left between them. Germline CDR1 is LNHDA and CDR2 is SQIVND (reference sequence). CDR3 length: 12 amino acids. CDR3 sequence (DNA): TGTGCCAGCAATGTCCAGGACTATGGCTACACCTTC. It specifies CASNVQDYGYTF.

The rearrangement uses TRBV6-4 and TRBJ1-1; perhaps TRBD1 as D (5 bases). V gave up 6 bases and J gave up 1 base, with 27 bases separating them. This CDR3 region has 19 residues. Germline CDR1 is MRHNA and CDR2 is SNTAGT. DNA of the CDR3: TGTGCCAGCAGGGTGCGGGGGGAAGGGGCCGCCTGGGGGAACACTGAAGCTTTCTTT. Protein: CASRVRGEGAAWGNTEAFF.

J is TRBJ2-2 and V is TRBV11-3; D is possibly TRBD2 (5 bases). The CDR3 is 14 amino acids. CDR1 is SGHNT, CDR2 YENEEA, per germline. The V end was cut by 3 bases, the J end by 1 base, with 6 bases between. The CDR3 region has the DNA TGTGCCAGCAGCTTTGAGGGGAACACCGGGGAGCTGTTTTTT. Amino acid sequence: CASSFEGNTGELFF.

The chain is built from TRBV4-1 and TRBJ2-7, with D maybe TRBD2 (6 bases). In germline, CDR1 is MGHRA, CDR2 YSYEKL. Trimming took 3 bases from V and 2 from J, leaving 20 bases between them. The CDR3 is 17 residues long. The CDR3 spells CASSHSWVPGDTYEQYF. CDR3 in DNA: TGCGCCAGCAGCCACTCATGGGTCCCGGGAGACACCTACGAGCAGTACTTC.

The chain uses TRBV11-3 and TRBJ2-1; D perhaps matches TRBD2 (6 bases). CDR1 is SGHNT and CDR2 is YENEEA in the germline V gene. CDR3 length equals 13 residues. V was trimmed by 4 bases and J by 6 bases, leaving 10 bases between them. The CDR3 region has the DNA TGTGCCAGCAGCTCGGGGACTTCCAATGAGCAGTTCTTC. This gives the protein CASSSGTSNEQFF.

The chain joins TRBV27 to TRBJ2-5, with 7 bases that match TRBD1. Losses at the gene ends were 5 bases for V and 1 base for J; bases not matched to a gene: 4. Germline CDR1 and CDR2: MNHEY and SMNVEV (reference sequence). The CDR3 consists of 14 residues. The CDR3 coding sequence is TGTGCCAGCAGTCCCCACAGGGGCCAAGAGACCCAGTACTTC. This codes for CASSPHRGQETQYF.

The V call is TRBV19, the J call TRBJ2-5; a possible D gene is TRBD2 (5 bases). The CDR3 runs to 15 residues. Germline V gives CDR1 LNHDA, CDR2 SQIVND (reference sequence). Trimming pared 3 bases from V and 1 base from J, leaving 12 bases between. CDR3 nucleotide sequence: TGTGCCAGTAGTATGCGGGCCCGCCCCCAAGAGACCCAGTACTTC. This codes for CASSMRARPQETQYF. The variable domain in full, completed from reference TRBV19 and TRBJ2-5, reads DGGITQSPKYLFRKEGQNVTLSCEQNLNHDAMYWYRQDPGQGLRLIYYSQIVNDFQKGDIAEGYSVSREKKESFPLTVTSAQKNPTAFYLCASSMRARPQETQYFGPGTRLLVL.

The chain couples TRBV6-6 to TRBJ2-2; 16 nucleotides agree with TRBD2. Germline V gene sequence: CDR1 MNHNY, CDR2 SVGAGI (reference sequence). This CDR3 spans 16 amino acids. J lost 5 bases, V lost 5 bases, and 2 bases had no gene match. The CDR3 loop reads CASSGTSGRGTGELFF. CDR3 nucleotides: TGTGCCAGCAGTGGGACTAGCGGGAGGGGGACCGGGGAGCTGTTTTTT.

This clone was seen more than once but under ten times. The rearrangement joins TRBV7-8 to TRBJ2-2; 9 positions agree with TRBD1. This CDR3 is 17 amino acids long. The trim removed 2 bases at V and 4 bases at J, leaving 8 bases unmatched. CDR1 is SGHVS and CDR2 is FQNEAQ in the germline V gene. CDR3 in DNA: TGTGCCAGCAGCTTACCCGACAGGGGGAAGTTCACCGGGGAGCTGTTTTTT. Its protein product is CASSLPDRGKFTGELFF.

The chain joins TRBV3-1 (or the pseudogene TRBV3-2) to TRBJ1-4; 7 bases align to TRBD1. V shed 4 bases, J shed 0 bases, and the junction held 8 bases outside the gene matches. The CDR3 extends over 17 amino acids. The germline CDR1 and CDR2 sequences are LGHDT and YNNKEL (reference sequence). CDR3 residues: CASSPTGAAATNEKLFF. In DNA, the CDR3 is TGTGCCAGCAGCCCCACAGGGGCGGCCGCAACTAATGAAAAACTGTTTTTT.

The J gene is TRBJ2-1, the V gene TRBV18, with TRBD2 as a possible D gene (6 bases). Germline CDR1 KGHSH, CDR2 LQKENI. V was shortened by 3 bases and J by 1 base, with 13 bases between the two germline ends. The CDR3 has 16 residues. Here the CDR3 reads CASSPPTGDSYNEQFF. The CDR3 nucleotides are TGTGCCAGCTCACCCCCTACGGGGGATTCCTACAATGAGCAGTTCTTC. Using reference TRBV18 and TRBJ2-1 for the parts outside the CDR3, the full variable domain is NAGVMQNPRHLVRRRGQEARLRCSPMKGHSHVYWYRQLPEEGLKFMVYLQKENIIDESGMPKERFSAEFPKEGPSILRIQQVVRGDSAAYFCASSPPTGDSYNEQFFGPGTRLTVL.

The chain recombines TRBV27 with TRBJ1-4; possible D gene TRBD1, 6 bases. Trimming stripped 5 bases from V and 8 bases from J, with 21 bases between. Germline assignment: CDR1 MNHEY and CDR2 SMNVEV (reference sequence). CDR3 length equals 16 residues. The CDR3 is CASSPPRGGAWEKLFF. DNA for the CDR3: TGTGCCAGCAGTCCTCCAAGGGGGGGGGCGTGGGAAAAACTGTTTTTT. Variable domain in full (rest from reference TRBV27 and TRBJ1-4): EAQVTQNPRYLITVTGKKLTVTCSQNMNHEYMSWYRQDPGLGLRQIYYSMNVEVTDKGDVPEGYKVSRKEKRNFPLILESPSPNQTSLYFCASSPPRGGAWEKLFFGSGTQLSVL.